This TCR beta chain comes out of a study of OX40 agonist ivuxolimab in advanced cancers. Here immunoSEQ multiplex PCR was the method, and the copy in TCRdb shows in-frame clones only, minus some. Of 75,000 to 100,000 clones listed, approximately 91% are singletons. This sequence was found in an adult with an advanced solid tumor such as melanoma, head and neck, liver or kidney cancer. The source material was CD4+ or CD8+ T cells sorted from blood, sampled in a trial of the OX40 agonist ivuxolimab.

The CDR3, as DNA: TGTGCCAGCAGTTACGTCGGGGGGTCCAACGAGCAGTACTTC. Translation gives CASSYVGGSNEQYF. The genes are TRBV6-5 and TRBJ2-7; TRBD2 aligns across 7 bases. Germline V CDR1 and CDR2: MNHEY, SVGAGI. The J segment lost 5 bases and the V segment lost 2 bases, leaving 6 bases of the junction unmatched. The CDR3 runs to 14 residues.